Following are 24 T cell receptor beta chains from one sample sequenced in a study of blood T cell repertoires in COVID-19 (dated by TCRdb to about 2020). Library method: the immunoSEQ multiplex PCR assay. TCRdb took over this immuneACCESS table, retaining in-frame rearrangements with V and J assigned. Such tables are incomplete; in checked studies, under half of the missing clones stem from an unresolved V gene, and the remainder is unexplained. This sample lists roughly 250,000 clones; 87% were detected once. The biggest ten clones account for under 6.5% of the sample. The sample consisted of PBMCs or T cells enriched from blood (not recorded which). These receptors originate from a woman in her twenties or thirties with acute COVID-19.

This clone was observed once. This sequence joins TRBV5-1 and TRBJ2-2; 10 nucleotides align to TRBD2. Germline V CDR1 and CDR2: SGHRS, YFSETQ. There are 20 residues in the CDR3. With V trimmed by 5 bases and J by 5 bases, 21 bases remained unmatched. CDR3 bases: TGCGCCAGCAGGGGCCCGGGACTAGCGACCCAAGAGGGTAGAACCGGGGAGCTGTTTTTT. Protein product: CASRGPGLATQEGRTGELFF.

The chain couples TRBV5-1 to TRBJ2-5; 7 bases match TRBD2. After removal of 4 bases from V and 2 bases from J, the junction contained 5 bases not matched to a gene. There are 14 residues in the CDR3. Looked up from germline, CDR1 is SGHRS and CDR2 is YFSETQ. CDR3 DNA sequence: TGCGCCAGCAGCACCGCTAGCGGACAAGAGACCCAGTACTTC. This translates into CASSTASGQETQYF.

V is TRBV19 and J is TRBJ2-5; 8 nucleotides align to TRBD1. Trimming removed 3 bases from V and 4 bases from J; junction bases left unmatched: 7. Germline loops: CDR1 LNHDA, CDR2 SQIVND (reference sequence). The CDR3 spans 15 residues. CDR3 bases: TGTGCCAGTAGTATCCAGGGGGCAGGGGGAGAGACCCAGTACTTC. Translating it yields CASSIQGAGGETQYF. Full variable domain (rest looked up from reference TRBV19 and TRBJ2-5): DGGITQSPKYLFRKEGQNVTLSCEQNLNHDAMYWYRQDPGQGLRLIYYSQIVNDFQKGDIAEGYSVSREKKESFPLTVTSAQKNPTAFYLCASSIQGAGGETQYFGPGTRLLVL.

The chain uses TRBV4-2 and TRBJ1-1; 12 bases map to TRBD1. After removal of 5 bases from V and 4 bases from J, the junction contained 11 bases not matched to a gene. CDR1 LGHNA and CDR2 YNFKEQ come from the germline V gene. The CDR3 totals 17 residues. CDR3 DNA sequence: TGTGCCAGCAGCTACGGGACAGGGGGCGGCCGGTTCACTGAAGCTTTCTTT. Encoded protein: CASSYGTGGGRFTEAFF.

V usage is TRBV7-9 and J usage is TRBJ2-7; 7 bases fit TRBD1. The CDR3 loop spans 16 amino acids. Germline CDR1 SEHNR, CDR2 FQNEAQ (reference sequence). The ends lost 2 bases at V and 3 bases at J; junction bases unmatched: 10. The CDR3 DNA reads as TGTGCCAGCAGCTTACCCCCCTGGGACAGAAGCTACGAGCAGTACTTC. This gives the protein CASSLPPWDRSYEQYF.

This clone was detected a few times. The V call is TRBV5-1, the J call TRBJ2-7; TRBD2 agrees at 8 bases. The length of the CDR3 is 16 residues. V shed 0 bases, J shed 1 base, and the junction held 6 bases outside the gene matches. The germline gives CDR1 SGHRS, CDR2 YFSETQ. The CDR3 sequence is CASSLESGSISYEQYF. DNA for the CDR3: TGCGCCAGCAGCTTGGAGAGCGGGAGTATTTCCTACGAGCAGTACTTC.

The chain has TRBV24-1 and TRBJ2-2; 10 nucleotides align to TRBD2. The ends lost 5 bases at V and 2 bases at J; junction bases unmatched: 4. The CDR3 spans 16 residues. Germline V lookup: CDR1 KGHDR, CDR2 SFDVKD. The CDR3 loop is CATSGAGGPNTGELFF. CDR3 coding DNA: TGTGCCACCAGTGGAGCGGGAGGGCCCAACACCGGGGAGCTGTTTTTT.

This rearrangement joins TRBV28 to TRBJ1-2, with D maybe TRBD1 (6 bases). Trimming stripped 4 bases from V and 3 bases from J, with 12 bases between. The CDR3 totals 14 residues. CDR1 MDHEN and CDR2 SYDVKM come from the germline V gene. The CDR3 is CASSSAGAYYGYTF. CDR3 bases: TGTGCCAGCAGTTCGGCAGGGGCGTACTATGGCTACACCTTC.

This rearrangement joins TRBV19 to TRBJ2-4; 7 bases match TRBD1. This CDR3 has 16 amino acids. The germline CDR1 and CDR2 sequences are LNHDA and SQIVND (reference sequence). With V trimmed by 6 bases and J by 2 bases, 10 bases remained unmatched. The CDR3 DNA follows: TGTGCCAGTAGCGGACAGGAGGCCGTTTCCAAAAACATTCAGTACTTC. Translation: CASSGQEAVSKNIQYF. The variable domain in full, with the rest retrieved from reference TRBV19 and TRBJ2-4, is DGGITQSPKYLFRKEGQNVTLSCEQNLNHDAMYWYRQDPGQGLRLIYYSQIVNDFQKGDIAEGYSVSREKKESFPLTVTSAQKNPTAFYLCASSGQEAVSKNIQYFGAGTRLSVL.

This sequence joins TRBV13 and TRBJ2-5; D ambiguous. CDR3 size: 11 residues. From germline, CDR1 is PRHDT and CDR2 FYEKMQ (reference sequence). V was pared by 4 bases and J by 5 bases, with 5 bases between. Here the CDR3 reads CASSYRETQYF. CDR3 nucleotides: TGTGCCAGCAGCTATCGGGAGACCCAGTACTTC.

V usage is TRBV5-1 and J usage is TRBJ1-3; the match to TRBD1 covers 7 bases. V shed 0 bases, J shed 4 bases, and the junction held 1 base outside the gene matches. The CDR3 is 14 residues long. The V gene's germline CDR1 is SGHRS and CDR2 YFSETQ. CDR3 sequence reads: CASSLVGGGNTIYF. CDR3 DNA: TGCGCCAGCAGCTTGGTAGGGGGCGGAAACACCATATATTTT.

The gene calls are TRBV27 and TRBJ2-1, with 7 bases identical to TRBD2. Germline V gene lookup returns CDR1 MNHEY and CDR2 SMNVEV (reference sequence). This CDR3 is 14 amino acids long. The J segment lost 2 bases and the V segment lost 8 bases, leaving 6 bases of the junction unmatched. CDR3 DNA sequence: TGTGCCAGCGGGGGGGTACAGACCTACAATGAGCAGTTCTTC. Translated, it gives CASGGVQTYNEQFF.

This chain joins TRBV28 and TRBJ1-1; D is undetermined. Between the trimmed V and J ends, which lost 3 bases and 2 bases, there was a span of 4 bases. The CDR3 contains 12 residues. The germline CDR1 and CDR2 sequences are MDHEN and SYDVKM. The CDR3 DNA reads as TGTGCCAGCAGTTTGGGCAACACTGAAGCTTTCTTT. Its translation is CASSLGNTEAFF. The full variable domain, with the rest looked up from reference TRBV28 and TRBJ1-1, is DVKVTQSSRYLVKRTGEKVFLECVQDMDHENMFWYRQDPGLGLRLIYFSYDVKMKEKGDIPEGYSVSREKKERFSLILESASTNQTSMYLCASSLGNTEAFFGQGTRLTVV.

The J gene is TRBJ2-3, the V gene TRBV7-9, with a weak D call TRBD2 (6 bases). The CDR3 is 12 amino acids. Germline V lookup: CDR1 SEHNR, CDR2 FQNEAQ (reference sequence). V gave up 4 bases and J gave up 5 bases, with 7 bases separating them. CDR3 DNA sequence: TGTGCCAGCAGCTGGGGACTAGATACGCAGTATTTT. This encodes CASSWGLDTQYF.

This clone was detected only once. This chain connects TRBV4-3 to TRBJ1-3; D ambiguous. This CDR3 contains 16 residues. Germline CDR1 and CDR2: LGHNA and YSLEER. Deletions cut 5 bases from V and 0 bases from J, with 14 bases between. Written as DNA, the CDR3 is TGCGCCAGCAGCGATCAGGTCTCGAGCTCTGGAAACACCATATATTTT. Amino acids: CASSDQVSSSGNTIYF.

This clone has a handful of counts. V gene TRBV4-2 combines with J gene TRBJ2-5, with D tentatively TRBD2 (7 bases). V lost 0 bases to trimming and J lost 5 bases, with 19 bases between them. This CDR3 has 17 amino acids. From germline, CDR1 is LGHNA and CDR2 YNFKEQ. CDR3 region: CASSQDLMGGPGETQYF. The CDR3, as DNA: TGTGCCAGCAGCCAAGATCTAATGGGGGGGCCTGGGGAGACCCAGTACTTC.

This clone was recorded only once. The genes are TRBV9 and TRBJ2-5, with D possibly matching TRBD1 (6 bases). The CDR3 sequence is 14 residues long. V shed 6 bases and J shed 1 base, with 13 bases lying between them. Germline CDR1 reads SGDLS; CDR2 reads YYNGEE. The CDR3 DNA follows: TGTGCCAGCAACCGAGGACAGTTCCAAGAGACCCAGTACTTC. Translated, it gives CASNRGQFQETQYF.

The chain joins TRBV28 to TRBJ1-2; unclear D gene. In germline, CDR1 is MDHEN, CDR2 SYDVKM. V dropped 7 bases and J dropped 3 bases, with 12 bases sitting between them. CDR3 length equals 13 residues. In DNA, the CDR3 is TGTGCCAGCACCCCAGGAGGGTACTATGGCTACACCTTC. Protein product: CASTPGGYYGYTF.

The CDR3 region is CASSEVWARRTDTQYF. The DNA of the CDR3 is TGTGCCAGCAGTGAAGTGTGGGCCAGGCGCACAGATACGCAGTATTTT. The rearrangement links TRBV6-1 to TRBJ2-3; D ambiguous. V was pared by 1 base and J by 1 base, with 12 bases between. The CDR3 sequence is 16 residues long. Germline loops: CDR1 MNHNS, CDR2 SASEGT.

The genes are TRBV29-1 and TRBJ1-4; 8 nucleotides match TRBD1. Trimming took 4 bases from V and 8 from J; bases not matched to a gene: 18. Germline CDR1 and CDR2: SQVTM and ANQGSEA. The CDR3 sequence is 17 residues long. The CDR3 DNA follows: TGCAGCGTTGCCAGCCGGGACAGGCTAGTCTTTGGCGAAAAACTGTTTTTT. It translates to CSVASRDRLVFGEKLFF. Full variable domain (outside the CDR3, taken from reference TRBV29-1 and TRBJ1-4): SAVISQKPSRDICQRGTSLTIQCQVDSQVTMMFWYRQQPGQSLTLIATANQGSEATYESGFVIDKFPISRPNLTFSTLTVSNMSPEDSSIYLCSVASRDRLVFGEKLFFGSGTQLSVL.

The CDR3 is CASSQTGGRISYEQYF. DNA of the CDR3: TGCGCCAGCAGCCAAACAGGGGGTCGTATATCCTACGAGCAGTACTTC. V is TRBV4-1 and J is TRBJ2-7, with 8 nucleotides matching TRBD1. J gave up 1 base and V 2 bases, and 7 bases lay outside the gene matches. The CDR3 runs 16 residues. Germline V gene data show CDR1 as MGHRA and CDR2 as YSYEKL.

This clone was observed a single time. This chain joins TRBV20-1 and TRBJ2-1; 7 positions match TRBD1. Trimming at V came to 3 bases and at J to 6 bases, leaving 17 bases not matched to a gene. Germline CDR1 is DFQATT and CDR2 is SNEGSKA (reference sequence). This CDR3 is built from 17 residues. The CDR3 sequence is CSASRDDETGISNEQFF. In DNA form, the CDR3 reads TGCAGTGCTAGTCGTGATGATGAGACAGGGATCTCCAATGAGCAGTTCTTC.

V is TRBV10-3 and J is TRBJ2-2, with 7 bases fitting TRBD1. The CDR3 length is 13 residues. The germline gives CDR1 ENHRY, CDR2 SYGVKD. J lost 3 bases, V lost 10 bases, and 5 bases had no gene match. Here the CDR3 reads CASTTGDTGELFF. In DNA form, the CDR3 reads TGTGCCAGCACAACAGGGGACACCGGGGAGCTGTTTTTT.

The rearrangement links TRBV19 to TRBJ2-5; TRBD2 matches 11 bases. This CDR3 comprises 15 residues. Germline trimming cut 6 bases from V and 5 bases from J; bases unmatched to any gene: 8. Germline values: CDR1 LNHDA, CDR2 SQIVND (reference sequence). The chain's CDR3 is CASRKTSGSSETQYF. CDR3 nucleotides: TGTGCCAGTAGAAAAACTAGCGGGAGCTCTGAGACCCAGTACTTC.